The 21 T cell receptor beta chains presented below share a single source sample, sequenced in a study of blood T cell repertoires in COVID-19. Profiling relied on immunoSEQ multiplex PCR, and the TCRdb table lists in-frame clones only, not all of them. The table lists about 240,000 clones, roughly 91% of them singletons. Sequences were obtained from PBMCs or T cells enriched from blood (not recorded which). These TCRs come from a woman in her twenties or thirties who had recovered from COVID-19.

This rearrangement joins TRBV11-2 to TRBJ2-1; D possibly corresponds to TRBD1 (6 bases). Germline values: CDR1 SGHAT, CDR2 FQNNGV. This CDR3 region has 16 residues. V shed 3 bases and J shed 8 bases, with 20 bases lying between them. The CDR3 sequence is CASSFHFRDTGDEQFF. For the CDR3, the DNA is TGTGCCAGCAGCTTCCACTTTCGGGACACTGGCGATGAGCAGTTCTTC.

V is TRBV9 and J is TRBJ2-2; D call uncertain. CDR3 length: 15 amino acids. In germline, CDR1 is SGDLS, CDR2 YYNGEE. The germline V and J ends were trimmed by 1 base and 4 bases, with 11 bases remaining between them. The DNA for the CDR3 is TGTGCCAGCAGCGTACTAGGAGAGAGCACCGGGGAGCTGTTTTTT. It translates to CASSVLGESTGELFF.

V usage is TRBV19 and J usage is TRBJ1-5, with 7 bases that match TRBD1. This CDR3 contains 18 residues. CDR1 is LNHDA and CDR2 is SQIVND in the germline V gene (reference sequence). J lost 2 bases, V lost 3 bases, and 13 bases had no gene match. The CDR3 loop is CASSIRGTENRGNQPQHF. As DNA, the CDR3 is TGTGCCAGTAGTATCAGAGGGACAGAGAACCGGGGCAATCAGCCCCAGCATTTT.

This clone was observed once. The V call is TRBV9, the J call TRBJ2-1, with D tentatively TRBD2 (5 bases). The V and J ends lost 4 bases and 0 bases respectively, with 14 bases between them. Germline V gene sequence: CDR1 SGDLS, CDR2 YYNGEE. CDR3 size: 16 residues. The CDR3 region has the DNA TGTGCCAGCAGCCTGCATCCCGGAGGCTCCTACAATGAGCAGTTCTTC. Residues: CASSLHPGGSYNEQFF.

V gene TRBV6-2 or TRBV6-3 combines with J gene TRBJ2-7, with TRBD2 as a possible D gene (6 bases). CDR1 is MNHEY and CDR2 is SVGEGT in the germline V gene. V gave up 2 bases and J gave up 9 bases, with 20 bases separating them. This CDR3 spans 15 amino acids. The CDR3 protein is CASSYGGKSGRGQYF. The CDR3 nucleotides are TGTGCCAGCAGTTACGGCGGGAAGTCCGGGCGCGGGCAGTACTTC.

The chain uses TRBV7-9 and TRBJ2-5; 12 bases are a match to TRBD2. The trim removed 4 bases at V and 5 bases at J, leaving 8 bases unmatched. CDR1 and CDR2 (germline): SEHNR, FQNEAQ (reference sequence). The CDR3 is 16 residues long. In DNA form, the CDR3 reads TGTGCCAGCAGCTCGGGGACTAGCGGGTGGGCGGAGACCCAGTACTTC. As protein: CASSSGTSGWAETQYF.

The V call is TRBV5-6, the J call TRBJ1-2; D gene uncertain. This CDR3 spans 13 amino acids. Trimming removed 1 base from V and 4 bases from J, with 8 bases in between. Germline CDR1 is SGHDT and CDR2 is YYEEEE. CDR3 region: CASSLQQPYGYTF. As DNA, the CDR3 is TGTGCCAGCAGCTTGCAACAGCCCTATGGCTACACCTTC.

The rearrangement uses TRBV28 and TRBJ2-7; TRBD1 agrees at 8 bases. There are 14 residues in the CDR3. Germline lookup yields CDR1 MDHEN and CDR2 SYDVKM. V dropped 3 bases and J dropped 6; count of bases not matched to a gene: 7. The CDR3 region has the DNA TGTGCCAGCAGTTTGTTCAGGGGGCAAGCCGAGCAGTACTTC. Translated, it gives CASSLFRGQAEQYF.

The V gene is TRBV28, the J gene TRBJ1-6, with D perhaps matching TRBD1 (5 bases). The ends were cut back, 5 bases at V and 8 bases at J, with 19 bases in the middle. Germline loops: CDR1 MDHEN, CDR2 SYDVKM. The CDR3 loop spans 16 amino acids. CDR3: CASSTPFRVSDSPLHF. The DNA of the CDR3 is TGTGCCAGCAGTACCCCCTTCAGGGTATCGGATTCACCCCTCCACTTT.

CDR3 nucleotides: TGTGCCTGGAGCGCAACAGGGGTGGCACTGTTTTTT. Residues: CAWSATGVALFF. The chain uses TRBV30 and TRBJ1-4; 7 bases align to TRBD1. The CDR3 loop spans 12 amino acids. J lost 13 bases, V lost 3 bases, and 8 bases had no gene match. Germline values: CDR1 GTSNPN, CDR2 SVGIG (reference sequence).

This chain links TRBV25-1 with TRBJ2-3; 9 bases map to TRBD1. From germline, CDR1 is MGHDK and CDR2 SYGVNS. This CDR3 comprises 14 residues. The V gene end was trimmed by 3 bases and the J gene end by 6 bases; junction bases not matched to a gene: 4. This chain's CDR3 is CASSDRTGADTQYF. The CDR3 nucleotides are TGTGCCAGCAGTGACAGGACAGGGGCCGATACGCAGTATTTT.

The V call is TRBV19, the J call TRBJ1-5, with TRBD1 as a possible D gene (6 bases). The CDR3 sequence is 15 residues long. V dropped 6 bases and J dropped 0 bases, with 12 bases sitting between them. Germline CDR1 reads LNHDA; CDR2 reads SQIVND (reference sequence). CDR3: CASRTTGNSNQPQHF. CDR3 DNA sequence: TGTGCCAGTAGAACGACAGGTAATAGCAATCAGCCCCAGCATTTT. Full variable domain (missing parts from reference TRBV19 and TRBJ1-5): DGGITQSPKYLFRKEGQNVTLSCEQNLNHDAMYWYRQDPGQGLRLIYYSQIVNDFQKGDIAEGYSVSREKKESFPLTVTSAQKNPTAFYLCASRTTGNSNQPQHFGDGTRLSIL.

A word on this clone: The same CDR3 arises from other DNA sequences in this sample as well. The chain carries TRBV28 and TRBJ2-7, with a possible D match to TRBD1 (6 bases). Germline assignment: CDR1 MDHEN and CDR2 SYDVKM. The CDR3 spans 13 residues. The ends were cut back, 5 bases at V and 2 bases at J, with 10 bases in the middle. CDR3 bases: TGTGCCAGCAGTAGGACAGCCACCTACGAGCAGTACTTC. Protein product: CASSRTATYEQYF.

The genes are TRBV28 and TRBJ2-5; 9 bases map to TRBD2. V gave up 9 bases and J gave up 4 bases; unmatched junction bases: 12. The CDR3 extends over 15 amino acids. Germline V lookup: CDR1 MDHEN, CDR2 SYDVKM. In nucleotides, the CDR3 is TGTGCCAGTCGTACCGGGACTAGCTTCCGAGAGACCCAGTACTTC. Its translation is CASRTGTSFRETQYF.

Remarks on this clone: One end of the junction varies from germline; a read error may be responsible. The chain recombines TRBV3-1 (or the pseudogene TRBV3-2) with TRBJ2-7; 9 nucleotides match TRBD2. CDR3 length: 12 amino acids. Germline V lookup: CDR1 LGHDT, CDR2 YNNKEL (reference sequence). CDR3 residues: CASSQGESSGRF. The CDR3 coding sequence is TGTGCCAGCAGCCAAGGAGAGAGCAGCGGGAGGTTC.

The V gene is TRBV6-5, the J gene TRBJ2-7, with 7 bases that match TRBD2. With V trimmed by 2 bases and J by 0 bases, 4 bases remained unmatched. Germline CDR1 reads MNHEY; CDR2 reads SVGAGI. The CDR3 runs to 15 residues. The CDR3 sequence is CASSYRGGSSYEQYF. As DNA, the CDR3 is TGTGCCAGCAGTTACAGGGGCGGGAGCTCCTACGAGCAGTACTTC.

The V and J genes are TRBV30 and TRBJ1-1; no clear D. Trimming shortened V by 0 bases and J by 4 bases, and 6 bases separated the two germline ends. This CDR3 spans 12 amino acids. Germline CDR1 is GTSNPN and CDR2 is SVGIG (reference sequence). CDR3 in amino acids: CAWSVPSTEAFF. The DNA for the CDR3 is TGTGCCTGGAGTGTACCTAGCACTGAAGCTTTCTTT. Supplemented by reference TRBV30 and TRBJ1-1, the full variable domain reads SQTIHQWPATLVQPVGSPLSLECTVEGTSNPNLYWYRQAAGRGLQLLFYSVGIGQISSEVPQNLSASRPQDRQFILSSKKLLLSDSGFYLCAWSVPSTEAFFGQGTRLTVV.

J is TRBJ1-4 and V is TRBV7-9; 12 bases match TRBD1. There are 15 residues in the CDR3. V shed 5 bases and J 6 bases; nucleotides not matched to a gene: 4. Germline-derived CDR1 and CDR2 are SEHNR and FQNEAQ (reference sequence). The CDR3 protein is CASSPGQGADEKLFF. CDR3 sequence (DNA): TGTGCCAGCAGCCCGGGACAGGGGGCGGATGAAAAACTGTTTTTT.

The chain is built from TRBV7-9 and TRBJ2-3; D is possibly TRBD2 (5 bases). Per germline, CDR1 SEHNR and CDR2 FQNEAQ (reference sequence). Trimming took 4 bases from V and 2 from J, leaving 13 bases between them. The CDR3 has 15 residues. The CDR3 nucleotides are TGTGCCAGCAGCTCAACCAAGGGAGACACAGATACGCAGTATTTT. Translated: CASSSTKGDTDTQYF.

J is TRBJ2-3 and V is TRBV11-2; D is perhaps TRBD1 (5 bases). The V gene's germline CDR1 is SGHAT and CDR2 FQNNGV. CDR3 size: 16 residues. Trimming stripped 5 bases from V and 2 bases from J, with 17 bases between. CDR3: CASSPRSQVHTDTQYF. CDR3 DNA: TGTGCCAGCAGCCCACGCTCACAGGTACACACAGATACGCAGTATTTT.

Written as DNA, the CDR3 is TGTGCCAGTAGTCCCGGTCTAGGCTACGGCTACACCTTC. This sequence encodes CASSPGLGYGYTF. The chain is built from TRBV19 and TRBJ1-2; D uncertain. Germline V CDR1 and CDR2: LNHDA, SQIVND (reference sequence). This CDR3 region has 13 residues. V lost 5 bases and J 8 bases, leaving 15 bases between the germline ends.